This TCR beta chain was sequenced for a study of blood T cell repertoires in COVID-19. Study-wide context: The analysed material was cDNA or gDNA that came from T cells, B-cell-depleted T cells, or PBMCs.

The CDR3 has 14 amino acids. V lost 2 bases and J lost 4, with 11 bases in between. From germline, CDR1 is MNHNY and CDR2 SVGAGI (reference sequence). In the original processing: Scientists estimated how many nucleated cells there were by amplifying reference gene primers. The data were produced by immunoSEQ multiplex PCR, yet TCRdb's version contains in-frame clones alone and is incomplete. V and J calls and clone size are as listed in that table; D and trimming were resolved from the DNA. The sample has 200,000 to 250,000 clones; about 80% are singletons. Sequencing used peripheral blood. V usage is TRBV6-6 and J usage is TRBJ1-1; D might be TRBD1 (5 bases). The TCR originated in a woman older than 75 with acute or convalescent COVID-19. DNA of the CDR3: TGTGCCAGCAGTTACATGCAGGGTGGCACTGAAGCTTTCTTT. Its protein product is CASSYMQGGTEAFF.